This TCR beta chain is from a study of blood T cell repertoires in COVID-19. Germline trimming cut 4 bases from V and 0 bases from J; bases unmatched to any gene: 9. The CDR3 is 19 residues long. In germline, CDR1 is SGHRS, CDR2 YFSETQ. Authors' data handling: Amplification with reference gene primers provided the estimates of nucleated cell counts. Method: immunoSEQ multiplex PCR; TCRdb's copy keeps in-frame clones and lacks some. The V and J calls and clone size were taken over from that table, and D and trimming were inferred from the DNA. This table has around 80,000 clones, roughly 85% appearing once.

The rearrangement links TRBV5-1 to TRBJ2-6, with TRBD2 matching over 11 bases. The TCR comes from a man aged 50-60 years with COVID-19, enrolled during active disease. Sequencing was done on a sample of peripheral blood. The CDR3 DNA is TGCGCCAGCAGCCCTATAGCGGGAGGGTTAAACTCTGGGGCCAACGTCCTGACTTTC. Translated, it gives CASSPIAGGLNSGANVLTF. Looking up the rest from reference TRBV5-1 and TRBJ2-6 gives the full variable domain: KAGVTQTPRYLIKTRGQQVTLSCSPISGHRSVSWYQQTPGQGLQFLFEYFSETQRNKGNFPGRFSGRQFSNSRSEMNVSTLELGDSALYLCASSPIAGGLNSGANVLTFGAGSRLTVL.